The source of this T cell receptor beta chain is a study of blood T cell repertoires in COVID-19. Background on the study: T cells, B-cell-depleted T cells, or PBMCs provided the cDNA or gDNA that served as material.

The age range of participants was 18 to 89 years, with residence in more than 20 US areas. In this sample, this clone turned up once. The data were produced by immunoSEQ multiplex PCR, yet TCRdb's version contains in-frame clones alone and is incomplete. The table lists around 320,000 clones, around 89% of them singletons. This CDR3 spans 18 amino acids. V lost 3 bases and J lost 9; bases outside the gene matches: 11. Germline assignment: CDR1 KGHSH and CDR2 LQKENI. The sequenced sample consisted of PBMCs or T cells enriched from blood (not recorded which). The TCR was taken from a woman aged 18-29 years with acute COVID-19. The chain is built from TRBV18 and TRBJ2-1; 16 bases fit TRBD2. DNA of the CDR3: TGTGCCAGCTCACCGATGGGACTAGCGGGAGGGCCATCACGTGAGCAGTTCTTC. Amino acid sequence: CASSPMGLAGGPSREQFF.